This note documents a single T cell receptor (beta chain) sequence. These data belong to a study of T cell responses to AZD1222 COVID-19 vaccine. Trimming pared 3 bases from V and 5 bases from J, leaving 16 bases between. Germline V gene lookup returns CDR1 LNHDA and CDR2 SQIVND (reference sequence). The CDR3 covers 15 residues. The repertoire was sequenced with immunoSEQ multiplex PCR; TCRdb's copy has only in-frame clones and lacks some. The sample contains 150,000 to 200,000 clones, 85% to 95% of which appear only once. Sample: peripheral blood, taken on day 0 of AZD1222 vaccination. This sequence was found in an adult in good health. J is TRBJ2-5 and V is TRBV19, with D tentatively TRBD2 (5 bases). The CDR3 sequence is CASSIGSVAGETQYF. CDR3 DNA sequence: TGTGCCAGTAGTATTGGCAGTGTGGCGGGTGAGACCCAGTACTTC.